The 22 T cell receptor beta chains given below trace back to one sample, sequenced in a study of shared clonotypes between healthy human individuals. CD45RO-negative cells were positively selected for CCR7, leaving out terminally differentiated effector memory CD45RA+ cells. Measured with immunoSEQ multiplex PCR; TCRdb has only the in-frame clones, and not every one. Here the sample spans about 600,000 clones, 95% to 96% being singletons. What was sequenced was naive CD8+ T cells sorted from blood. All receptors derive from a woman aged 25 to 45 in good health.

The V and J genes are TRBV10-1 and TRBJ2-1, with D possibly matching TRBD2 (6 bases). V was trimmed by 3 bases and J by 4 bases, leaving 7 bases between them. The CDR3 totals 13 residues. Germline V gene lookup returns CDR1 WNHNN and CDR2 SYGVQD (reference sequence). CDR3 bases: TGCGCCAGCAGTGATGCGGGGTACAATGAGCAGTTCTTC. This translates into CASSDAGYNEQFF.

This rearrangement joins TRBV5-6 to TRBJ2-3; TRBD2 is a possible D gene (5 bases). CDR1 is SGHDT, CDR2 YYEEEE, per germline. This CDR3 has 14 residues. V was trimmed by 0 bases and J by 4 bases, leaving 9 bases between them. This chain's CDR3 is CASSLVAGADTQYF. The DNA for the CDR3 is TGTGCCAGCAGCTTGGTTGCGGGTGCAGATACGCAGTATTTT.

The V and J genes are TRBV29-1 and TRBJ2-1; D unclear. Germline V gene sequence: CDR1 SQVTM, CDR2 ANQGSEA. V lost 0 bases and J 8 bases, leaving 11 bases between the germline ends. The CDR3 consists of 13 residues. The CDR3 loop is CSVEDRATHEQFF. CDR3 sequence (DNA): TGCAGCGTTGAAGATCGGGCAACCCATGAGCAGTTCTTC.

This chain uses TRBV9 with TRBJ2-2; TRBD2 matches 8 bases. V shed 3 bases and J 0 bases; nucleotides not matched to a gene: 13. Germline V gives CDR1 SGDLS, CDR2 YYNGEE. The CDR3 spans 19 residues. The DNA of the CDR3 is TGTGCCAGCAGCGAGTCGGCTAGAACTAGCGGCACGAACACCGGGGAGCTGTTTTTT. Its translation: CASSESARTSGTNTGELFF.

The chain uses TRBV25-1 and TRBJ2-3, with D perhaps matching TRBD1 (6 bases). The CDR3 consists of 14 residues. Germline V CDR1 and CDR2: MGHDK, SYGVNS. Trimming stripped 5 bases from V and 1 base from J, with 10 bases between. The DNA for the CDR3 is TGTGCCAGCAGTACTCGGACAGGCACAGATACGCAGTATTTT. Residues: CASSTRTGTDTQYF.

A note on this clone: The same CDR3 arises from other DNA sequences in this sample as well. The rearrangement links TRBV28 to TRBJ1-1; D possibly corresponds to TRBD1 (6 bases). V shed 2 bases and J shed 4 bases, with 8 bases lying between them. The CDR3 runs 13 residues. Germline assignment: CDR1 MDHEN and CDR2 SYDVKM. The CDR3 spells CASSLRGITEAFF. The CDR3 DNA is TGTGCCAGCAGTTTAAGGGGGATCACTGAAGCTTTCTTT.

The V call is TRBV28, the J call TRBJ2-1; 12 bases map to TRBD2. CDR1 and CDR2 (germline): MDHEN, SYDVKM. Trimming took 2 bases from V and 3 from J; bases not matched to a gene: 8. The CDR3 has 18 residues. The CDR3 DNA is TGTGCCAGCAGTTTACAGACTAGCGGGAGAGCCAACTACAATGAGCAGTTCTTC. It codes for CASSLQTSGRANYNEQFF.

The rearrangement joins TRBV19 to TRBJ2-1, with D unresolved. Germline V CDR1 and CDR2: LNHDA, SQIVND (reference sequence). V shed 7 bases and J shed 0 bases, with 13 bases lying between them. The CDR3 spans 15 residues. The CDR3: CASNPMLSSYNEQFF. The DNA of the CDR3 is TGTGCCAGTAATCCTATGCTAAGCTCCTACAATGAGCAGTTCTTC.

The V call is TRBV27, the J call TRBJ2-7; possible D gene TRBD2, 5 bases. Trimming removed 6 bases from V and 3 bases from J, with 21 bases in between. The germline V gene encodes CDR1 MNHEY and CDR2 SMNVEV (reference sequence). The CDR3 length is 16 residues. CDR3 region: CASSPTTPGIGYEQYF. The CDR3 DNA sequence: TGTGCCAGCAGCCCGACGACCCCGGGGATAGGCTACGAGCAGTACTTC.

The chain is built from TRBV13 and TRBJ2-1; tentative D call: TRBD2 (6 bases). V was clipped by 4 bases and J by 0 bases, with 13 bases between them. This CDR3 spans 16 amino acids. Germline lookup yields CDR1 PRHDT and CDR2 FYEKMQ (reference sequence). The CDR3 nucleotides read TGTGCCAGCAGCTCTAGGCTAGCGAACTCCTACAATGAGCAGTTCTTC. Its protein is CASSSRLANSYNEQFF.

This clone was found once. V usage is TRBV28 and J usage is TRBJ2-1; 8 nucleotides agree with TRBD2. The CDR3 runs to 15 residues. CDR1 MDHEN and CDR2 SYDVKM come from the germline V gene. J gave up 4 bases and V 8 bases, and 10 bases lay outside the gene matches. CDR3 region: CASGGGLVLYNEQFF. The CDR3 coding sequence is TGTGCCAGCGGGGGGGGACTAGTGCTTTACAATGAGCAGTTCTTC.

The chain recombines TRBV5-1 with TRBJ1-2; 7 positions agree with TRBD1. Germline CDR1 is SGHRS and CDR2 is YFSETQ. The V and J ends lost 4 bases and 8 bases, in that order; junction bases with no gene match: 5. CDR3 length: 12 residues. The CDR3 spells CASSPSGGGYTF. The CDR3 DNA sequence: TGCGCCAGCAGCCCCTCAGGGGGAGGCTACACCTTC.

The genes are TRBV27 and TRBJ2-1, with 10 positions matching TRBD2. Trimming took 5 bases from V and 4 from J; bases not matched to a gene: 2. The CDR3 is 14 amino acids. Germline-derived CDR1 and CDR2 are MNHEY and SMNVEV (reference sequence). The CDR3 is CASSISGRYNEQFF. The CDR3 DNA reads TGTGCCAGCAGTATTAGCGGGAGGTACAATGAGCAGTTCTTC.

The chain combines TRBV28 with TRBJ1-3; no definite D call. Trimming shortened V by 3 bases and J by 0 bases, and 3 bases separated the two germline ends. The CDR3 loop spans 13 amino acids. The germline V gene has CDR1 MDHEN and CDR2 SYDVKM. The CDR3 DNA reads TGTGCCAGCAGTTTGGACTCTGGAAACACCATATATTTT. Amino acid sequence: CASSLDSGNTIYF.

The CDR3 DNA reads TGTGCCACCAGCTATACTAATCGACGGCTCTACAATCAGCCCCAGCATTTT. Translation gives CATSYTNRRLYNQPQHF. The rearrangement links TRBV15 to TRBJ1-5; no reliable D call. V was shortened by 5 bases and J by 3 bases, with 20 bases between the two germline ends. CDR3 length equals 17 residues. Germline V CDR1 and CDR2: LNHNV, YYDKDF (reference sequence).

CDR3 DNA sequence: TGTGCCAGCAGCCTCGGGGGGCCTCAGCGCGAGCAGTACTTC. Its protein is CASSLGGPQREQYF. The chain recombines TRBV11-2 with TRBJ2-7; D may be TRBD2 (7 bases). V shed 5 bases and J shed 6 bases, with 17 bases lying between them. The germline CDR1 and CDR2 sequences are SGHAT and FQNNGV. The CDR3 length is 14 residues.

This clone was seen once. The CDR3 protein is CATSELSGANVLTF. CDR3 bases: TGTGCCACCAGCGAACTTTCTGGGGCCAACGTCCTGACTTTC. The chain joins TRBV15 to TRBJ2-6; D gene ambiguous. This CDR3 is built from 14 residues. Looked up from germline, CDR1 is LNHNV and CDR2 is YYDKDF (reference sequence). V was cut by 5 bases and J by 1 base, with 6 bases left in between.

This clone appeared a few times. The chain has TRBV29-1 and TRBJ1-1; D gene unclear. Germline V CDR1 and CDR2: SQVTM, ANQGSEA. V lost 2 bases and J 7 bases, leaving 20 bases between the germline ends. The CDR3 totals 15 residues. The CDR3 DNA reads TGCAGCGTTGAATGGGCCAGCGACACCCTAATTGAAGCTTTCTTT. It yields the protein CSVEWASDTLIEAFF.

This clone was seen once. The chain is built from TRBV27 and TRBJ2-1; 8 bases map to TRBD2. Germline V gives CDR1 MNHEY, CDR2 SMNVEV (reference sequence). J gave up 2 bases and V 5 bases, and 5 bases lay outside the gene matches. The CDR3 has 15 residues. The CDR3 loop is CASSSGSTPYNEQFF. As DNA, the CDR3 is TGTGCCAGCAGTAGCGGGAGTACCCCCTACAATGAGCAGTTCTTC.

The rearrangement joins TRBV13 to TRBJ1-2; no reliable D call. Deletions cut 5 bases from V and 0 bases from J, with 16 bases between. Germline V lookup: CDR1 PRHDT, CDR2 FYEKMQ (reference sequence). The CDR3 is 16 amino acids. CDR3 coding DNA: TGTGCCAGCAGCCCAACAACGGCGTGGCCTAACTATGGCTACACCTTC. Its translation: CASSPTTAWPNYGYTF.

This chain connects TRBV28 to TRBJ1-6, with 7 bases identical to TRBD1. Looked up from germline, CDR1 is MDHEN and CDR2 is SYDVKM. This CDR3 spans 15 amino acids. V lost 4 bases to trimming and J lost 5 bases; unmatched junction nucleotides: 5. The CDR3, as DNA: TGTGCCAGCAGTTCCAACAGGGGACATAATTCACCCCTCCACTTT. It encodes CASSSNRGHNSPLHF.

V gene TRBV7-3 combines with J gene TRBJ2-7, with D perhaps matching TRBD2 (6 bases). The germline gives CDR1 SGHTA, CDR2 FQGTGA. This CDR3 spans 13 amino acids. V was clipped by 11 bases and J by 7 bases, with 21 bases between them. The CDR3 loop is CASTGTPLFEQYF. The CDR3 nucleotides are TGTGCCTCAACCGGGACTCCACTCTTTGAGCAGTACTTC.